The text below deals with one T cell receptor (beta chain). In the source study's methods: Nucleated cell number was recorded as an estimate derived from reference gene primer amplification. Data came from immunoSEQ multiplex PCR; TCRdb stores just in-frame clones and leaves some out. V and J calls and clone size are those listed in that table; D and trimming were worked out from the DNA. The sample lists about 200,000 clones, 80% to 90% seen once, with 2.2% in the top ten. The source of the sample is a study of blood T cell repertoires in COVID-19. Across the whole study: Sites in the United States, Italy and Spain provided acute and convalescent COVID-19 samples. T cells, B-cell-depleted T cells, or PBMCs supplied cDNA or gDNA.

CDR1 is SNHLY, CDR2 FYNNEI, per germline. This CDR3 has 15 amino acids. Trimming took off 4 bases at V and 2 bases at J, with 15 bases between the two ends. V and J are TRBV2 and TRBJ2-7, with TRBD1 as a possible D gene (6 bases). Input material: peripheral blood. The sequence was collected from a woman between 50 and 59 years old with acute or convalescent COVID-19. The chain's CDR3 is CASSAVGRGPYEQYF. The CDR3 coding sequence is TGTGCCAGCAGTGCGGTGGGCAGGGGACCCTACGAGCAGTACTTC.